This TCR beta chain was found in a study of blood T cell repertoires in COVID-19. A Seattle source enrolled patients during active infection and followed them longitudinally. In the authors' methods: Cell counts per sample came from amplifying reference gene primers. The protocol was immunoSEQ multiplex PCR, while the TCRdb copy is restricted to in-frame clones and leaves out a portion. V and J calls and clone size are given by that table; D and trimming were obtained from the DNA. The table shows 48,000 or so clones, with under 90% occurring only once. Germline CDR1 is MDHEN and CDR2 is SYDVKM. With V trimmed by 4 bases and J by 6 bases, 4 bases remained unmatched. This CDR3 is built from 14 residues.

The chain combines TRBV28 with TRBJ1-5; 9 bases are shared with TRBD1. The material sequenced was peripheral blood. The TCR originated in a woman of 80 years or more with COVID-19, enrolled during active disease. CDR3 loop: CASSSTGGGQPQHF. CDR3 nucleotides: TGTGCCAGCAGTTCTACAGGGGGCGGTCAGCCCCAGCATTTT.